This T cell receptor beta chain emerged from a study of shared clonotypes between healthy human individuals. Trimming shortened V by 4 bases and J by 7 bases, and 14 bases separated the two germline ends. There are 13 residues in the CDR3. The germline V gene has CDR1 SQVTM and CDR2 ANQGSEA. In the original processing: Sequence data from immunoSEQ were junction-only and lacked quality scores; consequently, filtering differed. Profiling relied on immunoSEQ multiplex PCR, and the TCRdb table lists in-frame clones only, not all of them. V and J calls and clone size are copied from that table; D and trimming were computed from the DNA. This table has more than 2 million clones, over 85% appearing once.

Sequencing was done on a sample of naive CD4+ T cells sorted from blood. Subset here: CD45RA+ positively selected. The gene calls are TRBV29-1 and TRBJ2-1; no clear D gene. The sequence derives from a man between 18 and 29 years old in good health. Written as DNA, the CDR3 is TGCAGCGTTGCTGGCAGGTTAGTGAATGAGCAGTTCTTC. Translation: CSVAGRLVNEQFF.